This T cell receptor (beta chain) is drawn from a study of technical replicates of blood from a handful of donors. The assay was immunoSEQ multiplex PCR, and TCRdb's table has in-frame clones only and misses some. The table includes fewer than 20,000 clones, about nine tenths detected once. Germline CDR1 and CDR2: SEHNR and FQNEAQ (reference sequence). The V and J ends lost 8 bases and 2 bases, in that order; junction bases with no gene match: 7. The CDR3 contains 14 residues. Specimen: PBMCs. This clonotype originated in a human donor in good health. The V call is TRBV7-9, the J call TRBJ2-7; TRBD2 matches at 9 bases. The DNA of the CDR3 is TGTGCCAGCTCACGACTAGCGGATCCCTACGAGCAGTACTTC. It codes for CASSRLADPYEQYF.